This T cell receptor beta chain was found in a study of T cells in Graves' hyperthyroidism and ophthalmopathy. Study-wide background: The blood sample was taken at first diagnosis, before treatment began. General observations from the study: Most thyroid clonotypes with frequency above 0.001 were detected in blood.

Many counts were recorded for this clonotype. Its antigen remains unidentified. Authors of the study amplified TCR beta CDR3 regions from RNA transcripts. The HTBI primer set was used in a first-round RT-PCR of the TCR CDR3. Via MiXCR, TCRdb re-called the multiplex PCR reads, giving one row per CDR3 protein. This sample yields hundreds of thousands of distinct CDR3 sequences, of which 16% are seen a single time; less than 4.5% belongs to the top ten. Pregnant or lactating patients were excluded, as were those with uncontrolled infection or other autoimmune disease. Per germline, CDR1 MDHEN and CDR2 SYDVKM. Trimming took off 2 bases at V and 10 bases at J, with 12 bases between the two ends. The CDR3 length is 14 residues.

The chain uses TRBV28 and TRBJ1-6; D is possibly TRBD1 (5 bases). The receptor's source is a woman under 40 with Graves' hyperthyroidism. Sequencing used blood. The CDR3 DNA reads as TGTGCCAGCAGTTTAGGCCCAGGGAGCTCACCCCTCCACTTT. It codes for CASSLGPGSSPLHF.